The 24 T cell receptor beta chains below come from one sample, sequenced in a study of cytomegalovirus exposure and HLA in healthy donors. A multiplex PCR was run with 60 Vbeta primers and 13 Jbeta primers. Libraries were prepared by immunoSEQ multiplex PCR; TCRdb keeps only in-frame clonotypes and omits some of them. The data contain 150,000 to 200,000 clones, around 83% of them seen just once; the ten biggest clones take up about 2%. The sequenced sample consisted of PBMCs. The receptors here all came from a man aged 18 to 29 in good health and CMV-seropositive.

The chain employs TRBV7-3 and TRBJ2-2, with TRBD1 matching over 10 bases. Per the germline V gene, CDR1 is SGHTA and CDR2 is FQGTGA. The CDR3 runs to 15 residues. Trimming removed 2 bases from V and 7 bases from J; junction bases left unmatched: 4. CDR3 sequence reads: CASSLLGQGNGELFF. The CDR3 nucleotides read TGTGCCAGCAGCTTATTGGGACAGGGGAACGGGGAGCTGTTTTTT.

This chain joins TRBV6-6 and TRBJ1-3, with a tentative D call TRBD1 (6 bases). The CDR3 totals 14 residues. V was clipped by 7 bases and J by 2 bases, with 12 bases between them. CDR1 is MNHNY and CDR2 is SVGAGI in the germline V gene (reference sequence). CDR3 coding DNA: TGTGCCAGCACCCAGGGGTTCACTGGAAACACCATATATTTT. Translating it yields CASTQGFTGNTIYF.

The genes are TRBV30 and TRBJ1-1; TRBD1 matches 7 bases. The CDR3 extends over 13 amino acids. V lost 1 base, J lost 5 bases, and 4 bases stayed unmatched. The germline V gene has CDR1 GTSNPN and CDR2 SVGIG (reference sequence). The CDR3, as DNA: TGTGCCTGGAGTGGCCAGGGACAGACTGAAGCTTTCTTT. Protein sequence: CAWSGQGQTEAFF.

The chain has TRBV9 and TRBJ2-1, with 14 bases that match TRBD2. The CDR3 contains 18 residues. With 2 bases clipped from V and 4 bases from J, the junction kept 8 bases outside the gene matches. Germline-derived CDR1 and CDR2 are SGDLS and YYNGEE. CDR3 protein: CASSVTSGGGRKYNEQFF. The CDR3 DNA sequence: TGTGCCAGCAGCGTGACTAGCGGGGGGGGGCGAAAGTACAATGAGCAGTTCTTC.

The J gene is TRBJ2-5, the V gene TRBV7-2, with a weak D call TRBD1 (5 bases). The V end was cut by 5 bases, the J end by 5 bases, with 15 bases between. The germline V gene has CDR1 SGHTA and CDR2 FQGNSA. The CDR3 totals 14 residues. The CDR3 loop reads CASSLRVGHETQYF. DNA for the CDR3: TGTGCCAGCAGCCTCCGGGTGGGGCATGAGACCCAGTACTTC. Full variable domain (remainder filled in from reference TRBV7-2 and TRBJ2-5): GAGVSQSPSNKVTEKGKDVELRCDPISGHTALYWYRQSLGQGLEFLIYFQGNSAPDKSGLPSDRFSAERTGGSVSTLTIQRTQQEDSAVYLCASSLRVGHETQYFGPGTRLLVL.

V and J are TRBV10-3 and TRBJ2-3, with 8 nucleotides matching TRBD2. Per the germline V gene, CDR1 is ENHRY and CDR2 is SYGVKD. The CDR3 is made up of 13 amino acids. Germline trimming cut 10 bases from V and 4 bases from J; bases unmatched to any gene: 7. CDR3 amino acids: CATVTGGADTQYF. DNA of the CDR3: TGTGCCACCGTGACCGGGGGGGCAGATACGCAGTATTTT.

This chain connects TRBV11-1 to TRBJ2-5; 8 bases align to TRBD1. The CDR3 covers 14 residues. Germline CDR1 SGHAT, CDR2 FQDESV (reference sequence). V shed 4 bases and J 4 bases; nucleotides not matched to a gene: 5. CDR3 nucleotides: TGTGCCAGCAGCTCAAGGACAGGGCGAGAGACCCAGTACTTC. Protein sequence: CASSSRTGRETQYF.

This chain joins TRBV5-4 and TRBJ2-5; possibly TRBD1 for D (6 bases). V shed 4 bases and J shed 5 bases, with 18 bases lying between them. The germline CDR1 and CDR2 sequences are SGHNT and YYREEE (reference sequence). The CDR3 is made up of 15 amino acids. CDR3 loop: CASSLGGTGGETQYF. The CDR3 coding sequence is TGTGCCAGCAGCCTAGGGGGTACAGGAGGTGAGACCCAGTACTTC.

This sequence joins TRBV6-1 and TRBJ1-2, with D perhaps matching TRBD1 (5 bases). CDR3 length: 12 amino acids. CDR1 and CDR2 (germline): MNHNS, SASEGT. V was shortened by 6 bases and J by 4 bases, with 9 bases between the two germline ends. CDR3 sequence reads: CASRPTGYGYTF. Here the CDR3 DNA reads TGTGCCAGCAGGCCCACAGGCTATGGCTACACCTTC.

The chain combines TRBV30 with TRBJ2-3; tentative D call: TRBD1 (6 bases). The CDR3 runs 14 residues. Trimming left V 0 bases short and J 0 bases short, with 7 bases between. The germline V gene encodes CDR1 GTSNPN and CDR2 SVGIG (reference sequence). CDR3 nucleotide sequence: TGTGCCTGGAGTGTTGGGGGCAGCACAGATACGCAGTATTTT. Translated: CAWSVGGSTDTQYF.

The rearrangement joins TRBV5-5 to TRBJ2-1; D uncertain. Trimming removed 4 bases at V and 6 bases at J, with 14 bases between. In germline, CDR1 is SGHKS, CDR2 YYEKEE (reference sequence). The CDR3 contains 14 residues. The CDR3 loop reads CASSSRPGGNEQFF. In nucleotides, the CDR3 is TGTGCCAGCAGCAGTCGCCCTGGCGGCAATGAGCAGTTCTTC.

This chain connects TRBV4-3 to TRBJ2-1; 7 positions match TRBD1. V shed 0 bases and J 3 bases; nucleotides not matched to a gene: 5. Germline assignment: CDR1 LGHNA and CDR2 YSLEER. CDR3 length: 16 amino acids. CDR3 residues: CASSQEDRDGYNEQFF. DNA for the CDR3: TGCGCCAGCAGCCAAGAAGACAGGGATGGCTACAATGAGCAGTTCTTC.

The rearrangement joins TRBV5-5 to TRBJ2-2, with TRBD1 identical over 9 bases. Germline loops: CDR1 SGHKS, CDR2 YYEKEE (reference sequence). The CDR3 runs to 16 residues. Trimming removed 4 bases from V and 6 bases from J; junction bases left unmatched: 10. CDR3: CASSASPGQGAGELFF. The CDR3 region has the DNA TGTGCCAGCAGCGCGTCACCGGGACAGGGTGCCGGGGAGCTGTTTTTT.

The rearrangement links TRBV12-2 to TRBJ1-5; the D segment call TRBD1 is taken from the table without a DNA check. TRBV12-2 is an annotated pseudogene. This CDR3 comprises 17 residues. CDR3 sequence reads: CASRPTPGQWVDQPQHF. CDR3 DNA sequence: TGTGCAAGTCGCCCTACCCCGGGACAGTGGGTGGATCAGCCCCAGCATTTT.

The chain has TRBV19 and TRBJ2-6, with D perhaps matching TRBD1 (5 bases). The V and J ends lost 3 bases and 2 bases respectively, with 17 bases between them. This CDR3 comprises 18 residues. Germline values: CDR1 LNHDA, CDR2 SQIVND (reference sequence). DNA for the CDR3: TGTGCCAGTAGTATCTTCTTCCAGGGATCCCCTGGGGCCAACGTCCTGACTTTC. Its protein product is CASSIFFQGSPGANVLTF.

The V and J genes are TRBV11-3 and TRBJ2-2; a possible D gene is TRBD1 (5 bases). This CDR3 spans 14 amino acids. CDR1 and CDR2 from the germline V gene are SGHNT and YENEEA. The V and J ends lost 1 base and 7 bases respectively, with 10 bases between them. In DNA, the CDR3 is TGTGCCAGCAGCTTAGTGCAGGGCGGCGGGGAGCTGTTTTTT. The encoded protein is CASSLVQGGGELFF.

V gene TRBV4-2 combines with J gene TRBJ1-6; D unclear. The CDR3 length is 14 residues. The ends were cut back, 0 bases at V and 11 bases at J, with 11 bases in the middle. The V gene's germline CDR1 is LGHNA and CDR2 YNFKEQ. Here the CDR3 DNA reads TGTGCCAGCAGCCAAGAGGAGGGTACGCCACCCCTCCACTTT. Its protein is CASSQEEGTPPLHF.

This clone is a singleton in its sample. The chain has TRBV15 and TRBJ1-6, with 7 positions matching TRBD1. V was pared by 2 bases and J by 4 bases, with 2 bases of the junction left unmatched. Germline CDR1 is LNHNV and CDR2 is YYDKDF (reference sequence). The length of the CDR3 is 15 residues. Here the CDR3 DNA reads TGTGCCACCAGCAGACGACAGGGATATAATTCACCCCTCCACTTT. It yields the protein CATSRRQGYNSPLHF.

The V gene is TRBV13, the J gene TRBJ2-7, with D maybe TRBD2 (5 bases). CDR1 PRHDT and CDR2 FYEKMQ come from the germline V gene (reference sequence). The CDR3 totals 13 residues. The V gene lost 1 base and the J gene lost 7 bases, with 11 bases spanning the gap. Here the CDR3 reads CASSLEAEAEQYF. In DNA, the CDR3 is TGTGCCAGCAGCTTAGAAGCGGAGGCAGAGCAGTACTTC.

The rearrangement joins TRBV6-4 to TRBJ1-6; weak D call: TRBD1 (6 bases). The V gene lost 6 bases and the J gene lost 9 bases, with 15 bases spanning the gap. Per the germline V gene, CDR1 is MRHNA and CDR2 is SNTAGT. This CDR3 comprises 14 residues. CDR3 in amino acids: CASSLQGTGSPLHF. The CDR3 DNA reads TGTGCCAGCAGCCTACAGGGAACGGGTTCACCCCTCCACTTT.

Remarks on this clone: A junction end diverges from the germline sequence, so it may reflect a read error. The chain couples TRBV6-6 to TRBJ2-1, with a possible D match to TRBD2 (5 bases). Germline assignment: CDR1 MNHNY and CDR2 SVGAGI (reference sequence). The CDR3 extends over 12 amino acids. CDR3 DNA: TGTGCCAGCAGTTACCCCCCGGACGAGGGAATCTTC. Translation: CASSYPPDEGIF.

Regarding this clone: A read error may account for a junction end that differs from germline. This chain joins TRBV7-9 and TRBJ1-2; no clear D gene. This CDR3 is 11 amino acids long. The germline gives CDR1 SEHNR, CDR2 FQNEAQ (reference sequence). The CDR3 reads CSSSPYSGYTF. CDR3 in DNA: TGTTCCAGCAGCCCCTATTCTGGCTACACCTTC.

The chain couples TRBV7-2 to TRBJ1-2; D not certain. Germline CDR1 is SGHTA and CDR2 is FQGNSA. The CDR3 spans 13 residues. The ends were cut back, 1 base at V and 8 bases at J, with 11 bases in the middle. The CDR3: CASSLVVGDGYTF. As DNA, the CDR3 is TGTGCCAGCAGCTTAGTTGTGGGAGACGGCTACACCTTC. The full variable domain, with the rest looked up from reference TRBV7-2 and TRBJ1-2, is GAGVSQSPSNKVTEKGKDVELRCDPISGHTALYWYRQSLGQGLEFLIYFQGNSAPDKSGLPSDRFSAERTGGSVSTLTIQRTQQEDSAVYLCASSLVVGDGYTFGSGTRLTVV.

This clone was recorded a few times. The chain combines TRBV7-3 with TRBJ2-1; a possible D gene is TRBD2 (5 bases). There are 13 residues in the CDR3. The V end lost 4 bases, the J end lost 7 bases, and 11 bases lay between the germline ends. In germline, CDR1 is SGHTA, CDR2 FQGTGA. The CDR3 sequence: CASSSRSGNEQFF. CDR3 coding DNA: TGTGCCAGCAGCTCCCGGTCGGGAAATGAGCAGTTCTTC.